The clone carrying this T cell receptor (beta chain) has a handful of counts. Its target is unknown. These data belong to a study of T cell repertoires in cytomegalovirus infection. Study-level background: Public TCR beta signatures provided an indication of both CMV infection and a matching HLA type.

Germline CDR1 is LGHNT and CDR2 is FRNRAP. V was shortened by 4 bases and J by 4 bases, with 17 bases between the two germline ends. CDR3 size: 15 residues. TCRdb independently ran MiXCR on the reads; one entry per CDR3 protein. The sample yields 270,000 or so distinct CDR3 sequences, about a sixth seen once. General observations from the study: There were carriers of CMV plus the relevant HLA, and cumulative public TCR beta family frequency identified them. Predominance within the ex vivo response was attributable to HLA-C-restricted CMV-specific TCR beta clonotypes.

The sequence came from a human donor in good health (CMV status not recorded). Some clones in this sample may be carry-over from other donors' samples. The sequenced sample consisted of CD8+ T cells from PBMCs. The chain joins TRBV12-5 to TRBJ2-7; D is perhaps TRBD1 (6 bases). The CDR3 loop is CASGSTSQGLYEQYF. In nucleotides, the CDR3 is TGTGCTAGTGGTTCTACCTCGCAGGGGTTGTACGAGCAGTACTTC.